The 8 T cell receptor beta chains reported below all come from one sample, sequenced in a study of patients and donors after allogeneic stem cell transplantation. TCRdb redid the calling of the RT-PCR reads with MiXCR, one entry per CDR3 protein. This table has approximately 210,000 distinct CDR3 sequences, 41% appearing once. The sample taken for sequencing was blood, either unsorted or a sorted T cell fraction (not recorded which). Every receptor here comes from a human donor who was either an allogeneic HSCT recipient or a stem cell or donor lymphocyte infusion donor (not recorded which). It is not recorded whose cells these are; they may come from a transplant donor.

The rearrangement uses TRBV27 and TRBJ2-5; no clear D gene. The V gene's germline CDR1 is MNHEY and CDR2 SMNVEV (reference sequence). The CDR3 totals 15 residues. Trimming stripped 5 bases from V and 4 bases from J, with 17 bases between. The CDR3 DNA sequence: TGTGCCAGCAGTACCTCACCTAAGGGAAGAGAGACCCAGTACTTC. This codes for CASSTSPKGRETQYF.

The chain links TRBV7-6 to TRBJ2-2, with 8 bases aligning to TRBD1. Unmatched junction bases numbered 3, after V lost 0 bases and J lost 0 bases. Germline V gives CDR1 SGHVS, CDR2 FNYEAQ. The CDR3 has 17 residues. The CDR3 reads CASSLARTGTNTGELFF. The CDR3 DNA is TGTGCCAGCAGCTTAGCACGGACAGGGACGAACACCGGGGAGCTGTTTTTT.

In DNA, the CDR3 is TGTGCCACCAAGCACCTGCGGAGACCCTACGAGCAGTACTTC. Amino acids: CATKHLRRPYEQYF. The chain recombines TRBV24-1 with TRBJ2-7; D is undetermined. Trimming pared 8 bases from V and 2 bases from J, leaving 15 bases between. There are 14 residues in the CDR3. The V gene's germline CDR1 is KGHDR and CDR2 SFDVKD.

As for this clonotype: No conserved phenylalanine or tryptophan ends this CDR3, so it is likely a read error. The chain joins TRBV19 to TRBJ1-5, with unresolved D. The germline gives CDR1 LNHDA, CDR2 SQIVND (reference sequence). V dropped 1 base and J dropped 4 bases, with 11 bases sitting between them. The CDR3 runs 15 residues. The CDR3 sequence: CASSIGAAANQPQHS. CDR3 bases: TGTGCCAGTAGTATAGGGGCGGCGGCTAATCAGCCCCAGCATTCT.

This clonotype came up a few times. CDR3 loop: CASSLRTVLYGYTF. The CDR3 nucleotides read TGTGCCAGCAGTTTACGAACAGTTCTCTATGGCTACACCTTC. The chain combines TRBV28 with TRBJ1-2; no firm D call. V lost 2 bases and J lost 4, with 11 bases in between. Germline V gene data show CDR1 as MDHEN and CDR2 as SYDVKM. The CDR3 loop spans 14 amino acids.

This clonotype was seen more than once but under ten times. The chain couples TRBV15 to TRBJ1-4; 9 nucleotides align to TRBD1. The CDR3 runs to 15 residues. V gave up 0 bases and J gave up 5 bases; unmatched junction bases: 1. Per germline, CDR1 LNHNV and CDR2 YYDKDF (reference sequence). This CDR3 is CATSREGTGNEKLFF. DNA for the CDR3: TGTGCCACCAGCAGAGAGGGGACAGGGAATGAAAAACTGTTTTTT.

A few counts support this clonotype. The rearrangement uses TRBV5-1 and TRBJ2-1, with D perhaps matching TRBD1 (5 bases). With 4 bases removed from V and 9 bases from J, the gap between germline ends came to 11 bases. CDR3 length equals 12 residues. Germline V gene sequence: CDR1 SGHRS, CDR2 YFSETQ. The CDR3 nucleotides are TGCGCCAGCAGCATTCAGGGATTTGAGCAGTTCTTC. Its translation: CASSIQGFEQFF.

J is TRBJ2-1 and V is TRBV11-1, with no clear D. Trimming removed 4 bases from V and 8 bases from J, with 9 bases in between. Germline-derived CDR1 and CDR2 are SGHAT and FQDESV (reference sequence). The CDR3 is 12 residues long. DNA for the CDR3: TGTGCCAGCAGCTGGATAGACTATGAGCAGTTCTTC. Encoded protein: CASSWIDYEQFF.